The 30 T cell receptor beta chains below all came from one sample that was sequenced in a study of spatial heterogeneity in lung cancer (dated by TCRdb to 2018 to 2020). The investigation overall reported the following: The tumor nonsynonymous mutation count correlated with the number of expanded alpha and beta TCRs within the tumor.

In the paper's terms, the time point label means: sample taken at primary tumor resection. The library was prepared using 5' RACE. The listed sequencing device is NextSeq 500. TCRdb ran its own pipeline on the public reads, namely fastp trimming at Q25 and MiXCR clone calling, and kept in-frame beta chains. Merged by CDR3 protein, the rows form single entries marked with the most common genes and DNA. The sample table contains around 100,000 distinct CDR3 sequences; only one count was recorded for approximately 4% of them. Of the sample, over 20% is held by the ten largest clones. The antigens of these receptors remain unknown. Here the sequenced sample was lung tumor tissue, taken at surgery. Source of these receptors: a male donor with early-stage non-small cell lung cancer.

This clonotype was seen at least ten times. The chain employs TRBV7-8 and TRBJ2-3; possible D gene TRBD2, 6 bases. Germline values: CDR1 SGHVS, CDR2 FQNEAQ. The CDR3 is 15 residues long. Trimming shortened V by 7 bases and J by 3 bases, and 17 bases separated the two germline ends. Here the CDR3 reads CASTYFASVTDTQYF. The CDR3 DNA follows: TGTGCCAGCACCTATTTCGCTAGCGTAACAGATACGCAGTATTTT. Filled out from reference TRBV7-8 and TRBJ2-3, the complete variable domain reads GAGVSQSPRYKVAKRGQDVALRCDPISGHVSLFWYQQALGQGPEFLTYFQNEAQLDKSGLPSDRFFAERPEGSVSTLKIQRTQQEDSAVYLCASTYFASVTDTQYFGPGTRLTVL.

This clonotype was seen at least ten times. One end of the junction fails to match germline, which may point to a read error. The chain employs TRBV5-1 and TRBJ2-7; D is possibly TRBD2 (6 bases). The CDR3 loop spans 17 amino acids. Germline values: CDR1 SGHRS, CDR2 YFSETQ. The CDR3 sequence: CASRLEPAGLGTYEQYF. Written as DNA, the CDR3 is TGCGCCAGCAGGTTGGAACCAGCGGGCCTAGGAACCTACGAGCAGTACTTC. The full variable domain, rest sourced from reference TRBV5-1 and TRBJ2-7, is KAGVTQTPRYLIKTRGQQVTLSCSPISGHRSVSWYQQTPGQGLQFLFEYFSETQRNKGNFPGRFSGRQFSNSRSEMNVSTLELGDSALYLCASRLEPAGLGTYEQYFGPGTRLTVT.

This clonotype was counted many times. The chain couples TRBV28 to TRBJ2-7; D unresolved. V was pared by 5 bases and J by 2 bases, with 13 bases between. CDR3 length equals 14 residues. Germline values: CDR1 MDHEN, CDR2 SYDVKM. DNA for the CDR3: TGTGCCAGCAGTCTACTCGGCCTCACCTACGAGCAGTACTTC. It encodes CASSLLGLTYEQYF.

This clonotype appeared many times. V is TRBV30 and J is TRBJ1-1, with a possible D match to TRBD1 (5 bases). This CDR3 spans 13 amino acids. V was shortened by 4 bases and J by 0 bases, with 9 bases between the two germline ends. Germline V gene data show CDR1 as GTSNPN and CDR2 as SVGIG (reference sequence). CDR3 bases: TGTGCCTGGATAGGGACTCTGAACACTGAAGCTTTCTTT. Protein sequence: CAWIGTLNTEAFF.

This chain uses TRBV7-8 with TRBJ2-3; 9 positions agree with TRBD2. The CDR3 has 16 amino acids. In germline, CDR1 is SGHVS, CDR2 FQNEAQ. Trimming took 4 bases from V and 1 from J; bases not matched to a gene: 6. This CDR3 is CASSSRLAVGTDTQYF. In DNA form, the CDR3 reads TGTGCCAGCAGCTCGAGACTAGCGGTTGGCACAGATACGCAGTATTTT.

This clonotype was seen many times. The chain carries TRBV6-1 and TRBJ2-7; D not certain. The CDR3 is 12 residues long. Germline CDR1 and CDR2: MNHNS and SASEGT. Deletions cut 10 bases from V and 3 bases from J, with 13 bases between. CDR3 amino acids: CATGSPLYEQYF. The DNA of the CDR3 is TGTGCCACTGGGTCGCCCCTCTACGAGCAGTACTTC.

This clonotype appeared a few times. V gene TRBV10-3 combines with J gene TRBJ2-5; D not certain. V dropped 7 bases and J dropped 2 bases, with 8 bases sitting between them. Germline CDR1 reads ENHRY; CDR2 reads SYGVKD. This CDR3 spans 12 amino acids. The CDR3 is CAIKGRQETQYF. CDR3 sequence (DNA): TGTGCCATCAAAGGCAGGCAAGAGACCCAGTACTTC.

This clonotype has a count of ten or more. V gene TRBV4-1 combines with J gene TRBJ2-5; D ambiguous. The CDR3 is 15 amino acids. Germline V gives CDR1 MGHRA, CDR2 YSYEKL. Trimming pared 3 bases from V and 3 bases from J, leaving 14 bases between. The CDR3 protein is CASSHLKSAKETQYF. CDR3 coding DNA: TGCGCCAGCAGCCATCTCAAATCGGCAAAAGAGACCCAGTACTTC.

Only a few counts were recorded for this clonotype. V gene TRBV11-2 combines with J gene TRBJ2-3, with 7 bases identical to TRBD2. Germline V gene sequence: CDR1 SGHAT, CDR2 FQNNGV. V lost 5 bases to trimming and J lost 7 bases; unmatched junction nucleotides: 12. This CDR3 is 15 amino acids long. CDR3 bases: TGTGCCAGCAGCATCCAAGCGGGGCGGAGTAATACGCAGTATTTT. Translating it yields CASSIQAGRSNTQYF.

This clonotype has at least ten counts. The chain uses TRBV6-6 and TRBJ1-6, with D uncertain. Trimming stripped 11 bases from V and 0 bases from J, with 14 bases between. The CDR3 is 15 amino acids. From germline, CDR1 is MNHNY and CDR2 SVGAGI (reference sequence). The CDR3 protein is CAGRGRDSYNSPLHF. In DNA, the CDR3 is TGTGCCGGACGTGGGAGGGACTCCTATAATTCACCCCTCCACTTT.

This chain joins TRBV20-1 and TRBJ1-5, with 10 bases matching TRBD1. Trimming took 1 base from V and 4 from J; bases not matched to a gene: 1. CDR3 size: 14 residues. Per germline, CDR1 DFQATT and CDR2 SNEGSKA (reference sequence). CDR3 nucleotides: TGCAGTGCTAGAGGGACAGGGGGGAATCAGCCCCAGCATTTT. Translation gives CSARGTGGNQPQHF.

This clonotype was detected many times. This chain links TRBV4-1 with TRBJ2-7; D is ambiguous. Germline assignment: CDR1 MGHRA and CDR2 YSYEKL. The CDR3 contains 17 residues. Trimming stripped 4 bases from V and 2 bases from J, with 21 bases between. Written as DNA, the CDR3 is TGCGCCAGCAGCCCTCTTGGGCTTAAATTGGAGCCCTACGAGCAGTACTTC. It encodes CASSPLGLKLEPYEQYF.

This clonotype was recorded many times. The chain combines TRBV18 with TRBJ1-5; D perhaps matches TRBD1 (5 bases). V was cut by 1 base and J by 5 bases, with 6 bases left in between. Germline CDR1 KGHSH, CDR2 LQKENI. This CDR3 contains 13 residues. The CDR3 region is CASSPQGHQPQHF. The CDR3 DNA reads TGTGCCAGCTCACCACAGGGGCATCAGCCCCAGCATTTT.

This clonotype was counted ten times or more. The rearrangement uses TRBV5-1 and TRBJ2-1; tentatively, D is TRBD1 or TRBD2 (5 bases each). The germline V gene has CDR1 SGHRS and CDR2 YFSETQ. This CDR3 is 15 amino acids long. V dropped 7 bases and J dropped 4 bases, with 18 bases sitting between them. The CDR3 nucleotides read TGCGCCAGCCGAGACCGGGACCCCGTTTACAATGAGCAGTTCTTC. Translating gives CASRDRDPVYNEQFF.

This clonotype has just a few counts. J is TRBJ2-7 and V is TRBV2; TRBD1 matches 9 bases. CDR1 and CDR2 from the germline V gene are SNHLY and FYNNEI. V shed 5 bases and J 3 bases; nucleotides not matched to a gene: 2. The CDR3 consists of 13 residues. The CDR3: CASSHRGLYEQYF. The CDR3 DNA is TGTGCCAGCAGTCACAGGGGGCTCTACGAGCAGTACTTC.

The chain links TRBV7-2 to TRBJ1-6, with D possibly being TRBD1 (5 bases). The CDR3 loop spans 13 amino acids. Per the germline V gene, CDR1 is SGHTA and CDR2 is FQGNSA. The germline V and J ends were trimmed by 11 bases and 10 bases, with 18 bases remaining between them. DNA for the CDR3: TGTGCCTCTGGGGTGGGGCCGGGGTCACCCCTCCACTTT. Amino acid sequence: CASGVGPGSPLHF.

This clonotype was counted at least ten times. V is TRBV7-6 and J is TRBJ2-5; no firm D call. The germline gives CDR1 SGHVS, CDR2 FNYEAQ. Trimming took off 3 bases at V and 4 bases at J, with 9 bases between the two ends. The CDR3 contains 13 residues. CDR3 loop: CASSFSRSETQYF. The CDR3 DNA reads as TGTGCCAGCAGCTTTAGTAGATCAGAGACCCAGTACTTC.

This clonotype was seen a few times. The gene calls are TRBV6-1 and TRBJ2-3; 13 bases align to TRBD2. Germline CDR1 is MNHNS and CDR2 is SASEGT. This CDR3 is 18 amino acids long. V shed 0 bases and J 5 bases; nucleotides not matched to a gene: 8. DNA of the CDR3: TGTGCCAGCAGTGAAGCCAGGACTAGCGGGAGCGGGAGAGATACGCAGTATTTT. Its translation: CASSEARTSGSGRDTQYF.

This clonotype was found a few times. The chain carries TRBV6-2 or TRBV6-3 and TRBJ1-1; D ambiguous. V lost 9 bases and J lost 0, with 14 bases in between. The CDR3 has 14 amino acids. Per the germline V gene, CDR1 is MNHEY and CDR2 is SVGEGT. CDR3 nucleotide sequence: TGTGCCAGTTTAACGCAGACTTTGAACACTGAAGCTTTCTTT. It specifies CASLTQTLNTEAFF.

This clonotype was counted between two and nine times. The J gene is TRBJ1-6, the V gene TRBV28; weak D call: TRBD1 (5 bases). This CDR3 comprises 12 residues. V gave up 6 bases and J gave up 5 bases, with 5 bases separating them. Germline V gene data show CDR1 as MDHEN and CDR2 as SYDVKM. This CDR3 is CASRQDNSPLHF. The DNA of the CDR3 is TGTGCCAGCAGACAGGATAATTCACCCCTCCACTTT.

This clonotype has ten or more counts. The V call is TRBV10-3, the J call TRBJ1-4; D not resolved. The CDR3 runs 13 residues. In germline, CDR1 is ENHRY, CDR2 SYGVKD. The V end lost 6 bases, the J end lost 3 bases, and 8 bases lay between the germline ends. The CDR3 DNA is TGTGCCATCAGCGGGCAGCCTAATGAAAAACTGTTTTTT. It specifies CAISGQPNEKLFF.

The sample holds many counts of this clonotype. As DNA, the CDR3 is TGTGCCAGCAGCTCACGGACAGGGGAGGGTGAAAAACTGTTTTTT. Its translation is CASSSRTGEGEKLFF. This chain joins TRBV7-9 and TRBJ1-4, with 9 bases aligning to TRBD1. The CDR3 runs to 15 residues. The ends lost 4 bases at V and 7 bases at J; junction bases unmatched: 7. Germline V lookup: CDR1 SEHNR, CDR2 FQNEAQ (reference sequence).

This clonotype has a count of ten or more. The chain links TRBV2 to TRBJ2-7; D is undetermined. Germline V lookup: CDR1 SNHLY, CDR2 FYNNEI. This CDR3 spans 14 amino acids. V lost 6 bases to trimming and J lost 7 bases, with 19 bases between them. CDR3 protein: CASRASAPFAEQYF. In DNA, the CDR3 is TGTGCCAGCAGAGCCAGCGCCCCTTTTGCAGAGCAGTACTTC.

This clonotype appeared many times. The rearrangement uses TRBV20-1 and TRBJ2-5, with unresolved D. Germline V gene lookup returns CDR1 DFQATT and CDR2 SNEGSKA (reference sequence). Trimming left V 5 bases short and J 7 bases short, with 8 bases between. This CDR3 contains 10 residues. Written as DNA, the CDR3 is TGCAGTGCTGAGCTTAGGACCCAGTACTTC. Its protein is CSAELRTQYF.

The chain combines TRBV28 with TRBJ2-5, with 10 bases fitting TRBD2. The CDR3 totals 18 residues. Germline trimming cut 4 bases from V and 5 bases from J; bases unmatched to any gene: 16. Germline V gene sequence: CDR1 MDHEN, CDR2 SYDVKM. The CDR3 loop reads CASSSPLEASGRRETQYF. CDR3 sequence (DNA): TGTGCCAGCAGTTCCCCTCTCGAGGCTAGCGGGAGACGGGAGACCCAGTACTTC.

This clonotype was seen many times. V and J are TRBV5-1 and TRBJ2-1; no firm D call. Germline V gene data show CDR1 as SGHRS and CDR2 as YFSETQ. This CDR3 region has 13 residues. Between the trimmed V and J ends, which lost 6 bases and 0 bases, there was a span of 7 bases. This chain's CDR3 is CASKENSYNEQFF. The CDR3 DNA follows: TGCGCCAGCAAGGAGAACTCCTACAATGAGCAGTTCTTC.

This clonotype was seen ten or more times. This chain links TRBV4-1 with TRBJ2-2, with D possibly matching TRBD1 (5 bases). The CDR3 has 13 amino acids. Germline V gives CDR1 MGHRA, CDR2 YSYEKL. The V end lost 6 bases, the J end lost 5 bases, and 10 bases lay between the germline ends. The CDR3, as DNA: TGCGCCAGCAGACCAGGGTTTACCGGGGAGCTGTTTTTT. Translating it yields CASRPGFTGELFF.

This clonotype showed up many times. The chain is built from TRBV7-2 and TRBJ2-1; no definite D call. The CDR3 length is 14 residues. Trimming took off 5 bases at V and 9 bases at J, with 17 bases between the two ends. Germline loops: CDR1 SGHTA, CDR2 FQGNSA. The CDR3 loop is CASSPTVGRGEQFF. The DNA for the CDR3 is TGTGCCAGCAGCCCCACAGTTGGACGTGGTGAGCAGTTCTTC.

This clonotype was counted at least ten times. The V call is TRBV28, the J call TRBJ1-4; D remains unclear. Trimming took off 2 bases at V and 0 bases at J, with 7 bases between the two ends. This CDR3 region has 15 residues. Germline CDR1 and CDR2: MDHEN and SYDVKM. CDR3: CASSLLEATNEKLFF. The CDR3 coding sequence is TGTGCCAGCAGTTTACTTGAAGCAACTAATGAAAAACTGTTTTTT.

This clonotype occurred many times. The chain uses TRBV28 and TRBJ1-5, with TRBD1 identical over 9 bases. This CDR3 has 16 residues. The V gene's germline CDR1 is MDHEN and CDR2 SYDVKM. J gave up 3 bases and V 5 bases, and 8 bases lay outside the gene matches. CDR3 protein: CASSPGTGFTNQPQHF. CDR3 nucleotide sequence: TGTGCCAGCAGTCCAGGGACAGGGTTTACCAATCAGCCCCAGCATTTT. The full variable domain, its missing parts supplied by reference TRBV28 and TRBJ1-5, is DVKVTQSSRYLVKRTGEKVFLECVQDMDHENMFWYRQDPGLGLRLIYFSYDVKMKEKGDIPEGYSVSREKKERFSLILESASTNQTSMYLCASSPGTGFTNQPQHFGDGTRLSIL.